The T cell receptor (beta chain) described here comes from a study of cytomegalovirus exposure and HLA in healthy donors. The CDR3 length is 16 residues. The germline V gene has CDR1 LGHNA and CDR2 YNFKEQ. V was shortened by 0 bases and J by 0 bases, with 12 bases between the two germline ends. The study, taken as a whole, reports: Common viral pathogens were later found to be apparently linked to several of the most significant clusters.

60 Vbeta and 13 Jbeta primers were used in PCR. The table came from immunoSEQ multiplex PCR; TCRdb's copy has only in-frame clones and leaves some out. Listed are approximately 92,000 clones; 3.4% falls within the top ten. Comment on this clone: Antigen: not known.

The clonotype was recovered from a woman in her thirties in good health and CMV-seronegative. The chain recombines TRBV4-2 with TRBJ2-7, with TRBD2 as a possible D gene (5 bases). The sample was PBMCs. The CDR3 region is CASSQDQAERSYEQYF. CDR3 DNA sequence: TGTGCCAGCAGCCAAGATCAAGCGGAACGCTCCTACGAGCAGTACTTC.